This T cell receptor (beta chain) comes out of a study of shared clonotypes between healthy human individuals. CDR1 DFQATT and CDR2 SNEGSKA come from the germline V gene (reference sequence). This CDR3 has 11 amino acids. Trimming cost V 5 bases and J 0 bases, with 3 bases left between them. Study-level results: Among donors, sharing of clonotypes was expected to be affected by sequencing depth. Only blood was sampled, and tissue TCR repertoires likely differ from blood ones.

In the case of this clone: The antigen is unknown. Other DNA variants within this sample encode the same CDR3.

The repertoire was sequenced with immunoSEQ multiplex PCR; TCRdb's copy has only in-frame clones and lacks some. This sample carries 730,000 or so clones, about two thirds of them seen once, and the ten largest clones take 1.8%. The sequence was collected from a woman aged 25 to 39 in good health. Specimen: memory CD4+ T cells sorted from blood. Stated subset: CD45RA-negative fraction. The rearrangement links TRBV20-1 to TRBJ2-3, with D hard to call. CDR3 nucleotides: TGCAGTGCTCCGAGCACAGATACGCAGTATTTT. It encodes CSAPSTDTQYF.